The present TCR beta chain was sequenced within a study of T cells after yellow fever vaccination. The germline V gene encodes CDR1 SQVTM and CDR2 ANQGSEA. V lost 4 bases and J lost 8, with 15 bases in between. The length of the CDR3 is 13 residues. Template switching with 5'RACE generated the TCR cDNA and added a universal primer site and UMIs. TCRdb re-analysed the 5' RACE reads in MiXCR, keeping a single row per CDR3 protein. The table shows some 390,000 distinct CDR3 sequences, with around a sixth occurring only once. Ten or more counts support this clonotype. The clonotype originates from a man aged 18 to 30 who received the YFV17D yellow fever vaccine. This chain joins TRBV29-1 and TRBJ2-1; D could derive from TRBD1 or TRBD2 (7 bases each). The sequenced sample was PBMCs, obtained before the yellow fever booster vaccination. The CDR3 coding sequence is TGCAGCGTTGTGGTCCCAGGGGGGGATGAGCAGTTCTTC. Translation: CSVVVPGGDEQFF.